This is a list of T cell receptor beta chains from one sample in a study of T-cell reconstitution after alpha-beta-depleted transplantation in children. From the PCR reads, TCRdb called clonotypes with MiXCR, one entry per CDR3 protein. The table records about 200,000 distinct CDR3 sequences, roughly 15% of them present only once. This material consisted of PBMCs from the stem cell graft donor, taken from the stem cell graft. These receptors were collected from a human donor who donated a stem cell graft to a child with acute lymphoblastic leukemia. CDR3s include the opening cysteine and the closing phenylalanine or tryptophan. D genes are given only for firm matches. A clone size is listed for some rows: how often the clone was seen (once, few, many), or a class if it is expanded.

>TRBD2|many|TRBJ2-7|TRBV20-1
TGCAGTGCCACGAGCGGGAGGACATACGAGCAGTACTTC
CSATSGRTYEQYF
>NA|many|TRBJ2-1|TRBV20-1
TGCAGTGCTAGAGATCCCACCGCCAGTGTAAATGAGCAGTTCTTC
CSARDPTASVNEQFF
>TRBD1|few|TRBJ2-3|TRBV20-1
TGCAGTGCTTCGGACAGGGGGATGACAGATACGCAGTATTTT
CSASDRGMTDTQYF
>NA|NA|TRBJ2-7|TRBV12-3/TRBV12-4
TGTGCCAGCACTTTTGTAGACAGGTGTTCCTACGAGCAGTACTTC
CASTFVDRCSYEQYF
>NA|many|TRBJ2-7|TRBV5-1
TGCGCCAGCAGCCCTCCGACTAGTCTCTACGAGCAGTACTTC
CASSPPTSLYEQYF
>TRBD1|many|TRBJ1-4|TRBV5-1
TGCGCCAGCAGCTTACAGGGGGCGGAAGATGAAAAACTGTTTTTT
CASSLQGAEDEKLFF
>TRBD2|NA|TRBJ2-7|TRBV27
TGTGCCAGCAGACCGACTAGCGGCGAATACGAGCAGTACTTC
CASRPTSGEYEQYF
>TRBD2|many|TRBJ2-7|TRBV20-1
TGCAGTGCGTTCCTAGCGGGAGGCTCCTACGAGCAGTACTTC
CSAFLAGGSYEQYF
>TRBD1|many|TRBJ2-1|TRBV5-4
TGTGCCAGCAGCTTGCCAGGGGGCAATGAGCAGTTCTTC
CASSLPGGNEQFF
>NA|many|TRBJ2-1|TRBV7-9
TGTGCCAGCAGTACAAACAGGGACCATACCTACAATGAGCAGTTCTTC
CASSTNRDHTYNEQFF
>TRBD1|many|TRBJ2-2|TRBV18
TGTGCCAGCTCACCACTTTCCCCGGGACAGGGCTTCACCGGGGAGCTGTTTTTT
CASSPLSPGQGFTGELFF
>TRBD2|many|TRBJ2-2|TRBV7-6
TGTGCCAGCAGCTTGATAAGCGGGAGTTTCACCGGGGAGCTGTTTTTT
CASSLISGSFTGELFF
>NA|NA|TRBJ1-5|TRBV3-1
TGTGCCAGCAGCCACCACACGGGGCATCAGCCCCAGCATTTT
CASSHHTGHQPQHF
>NA|many|TRBJ2-7|TRBV3-1
TGTGCCAGCAGCCCCCTAGCTGGGGCAGGTCCCACCTACGAGCAGTACTTC
CASSPLAGAGPTYEQYF
>NA|many|TRBJ2-1|TRBV30
TGTGCCTGGAGCCTCGGGGGTCCTGAGCAGTTCTTC
CAWSLGGPEQFF
>NA|many|TRBJ2-2|TRBV6-5
TGTGCCAGCAGTTACCGAGCGGCGAACACCGGGGAGCTGTTTTTT
CASSYRAANTGELFF
>NA|NA|TRBJ2-1|TRBV6-6
TGTGCCAGCAGTTACATCAGGCTTGGCTCCTACAATGAGCAGTTCTTC
CASSYIRLGSYNEQFF
>NA|many|TRBJ1-4|TRBV12-3/TRBV12-4
TGTGCCAGCAGTTTATGGGACAATGAAAAACTGTTTTTT
CASSLWDNEKLFF
>NA|many|TRBJ2-5|TRBV7-9
NA
CASILGSESGETQYF
>NA|NA|TRBJ2-1|TRBV12-3/TRBV12-4
TGTGCCAGCAGTCACCCTGTGGGTCGGGATGAGCAGTTCTTC
CASSHPVGRDEQFF
>NA|NA|TRBJ2-7|TRBV5-4
TGTGCCAGCAGCATCGACAGATTTAACTCCTACGAGCAGTACTTC
CASSIDRFNSYEQYF
>TRBD2|NA|TRBJ2-5|TRBV11-2
TGTGCCAGCAGCCCCCCGGGGGGGCGGGAGACCCAGTACTTC
CASSPPGGRETQYF
>TRBD1|many|TRBJ2-3|TRBV5-1
TGCGCCAGCAGTGCCAGGGGGCAGGGAGATACGCAGTATTTT
CASSARGQGDTQYF
>NA|many|TRBJ2-3|TRBV5-1
TGCGCCAGCAGTTTTCGGTTCGCAGATACGCAGTATTTT
CASSFRFADTQYF
>NA|NA|TRBJ1-4|TRBV6-1
TGTGCCAGCACTGACAGGTCTCCTGAGGAAAAACTGTTTTTT
CASTDRSPEEKLFF
>TRBD1|many|TRBJ2-1|TRBV2
TGTGCCAGCAGTGTGGGACAGAACAATGAGCAGTTCTTC
CASSVGQNNEQFF
>TRBD1|many|TRBJ2-1|TRBV5-1
TGCGCCAGCAGCTCTGGGGACAGAAGGGAGAATGAGCAGTTCTTC
CASSSGDRRENEQFF
>NA|NA|TRBJ2-1|TRBV5-1
TGCGCCAGCAGCTTGGGGCATATGTACAATGAGCAGTTCTTC
CASSLGHMYNEQFF
>NA|many|TRBJ2-7|TRBV29-1
TGCAGCGTTGAGGGGGCCGGGGGCGAGCAGTACTTC
CSVEGAGGEQYF
>NA|many|TRBJ2-2|TRBV15
TGTGCCACCAGCAGAGATATTGAAGGGACCGGGGAGCTGTTTTTT
CATSRDIEGTGELFF
>NA|many|TRBJ1-1|TRBV6-6
TGTGCCTGTGGGGGCATGGGAATCACTGAAGCTTTCTTT
CACGGMGITEAFF
>NA|many|TRBJ2-5|TRBV5-1
TGCGCCAGCAGCTTGATTACGGGACCTGAGACCCAGTACTTC
CASSLITGPETQYF
>NA|many|TRBJ2-7|TRBV20-1
TGCAGTGCCAGGCGGATAAGGGGGTACGAGCAGTACTTC
CSARRIRGYEQYF
>NA|many|TRBJ2-1|TRBV20-1
TGCAGTGCTAGAGTTGTAACGGGTGGGGGCTACAATGAGCAGTTCTTC
CSARVVTGGGYNEQFF
>TRBD1|NA|TRBJ2-7|TRBV5-1
TGCGCCAGCAGCTTGACCCCACCGGGACAGGGGATGAGCGAGCAGTACTTC
CASSLTPPGQGMSEQYF
>NA|many|TRBJ2-6|TRBV29-1
TGCAGCGTCCCCGTCGGGGTCGGGGCCAACGTCCTGACTTTC
CSVPVGVGANVLTF
>NA|many|TRBJ2-7|TRBV7-9
TGTGCCAGCAGCTTGGTAGCGGAAAAGGACGAGAACGAGCAGTACTTC
CASSLVAEKDENEQYF
>TRBD2|many|TRBJ2-1|TRBV20-1
TGCAGTGCTCGAACTAGCGGGAGTCCCTACAATGAGCAGTTCTTC
CSARTSGSPYNEQFF
>TRBD1|many|TRBJ2-1|TRBV20-1
TGCAGTGCTAGTCCCTTAGACAGGGGGGAGACTTATGGGGACAATGAGCAGTTCTTC
CSASPLDRGETYGDNEQFF
>NA|many|TRBJ1-2|TRBV25-1
TGTGCCAGCAGTGAATTGGCGGTGGGCAGGGTGGACTATGGCTACACCTTC
CASSELAVGRVDYGYTF
>NA|many|TRBJ2-7|TRBV7-9
TGTGCCAGCAGCTCCTACCGGGGTACCTACGAGCAGTACTTC
CASSSYRGTYEQYF
>TRBD1|many|TRBJ2-7|TRBV11-2
TGTGCCAGCAGCTTGGGGGACAGGGCGTTCTACGAGCAGTACTTC
CASSLGDRAFYEQYF
>TRBD1|many|TRBJ1-1|TRBV6-5
TGTGCCAGCAGAGGGCTGGACAGGGGGAAGGGAGCTGAAGCTTTCTTT
CASRGLDRGKGAEAFF
>TRBD1|few|TRBJ2-5|TRBV15
TGTGCCACCAGCAGGGACAGGGGGCTGGAGACCCAGTACTTC
CATSRDRGLETQYF
>NA|many|TRBJ2-3|TRBV7-8
TGTGCCAGCAGCTTAGTTAGGCCAGTCGGGGATACGCAGTATTTT
CASSLVRPVGDTQYF
>TRBD1|NA|TRBJ2-3|TRBV29-1
TGCAGCGTAGGGACAGCTACAGATACGCAGTATTTT
CSVGTATDTQYF
>NA|many|TRBJ2-7|TRBV20-1
TGCAGTGCTAGAGCTGGGGCAGCTGTCGAGCAGTACTTC
CSARAGAAVEQYF
>TRBD2|few|TRBJ2-1|TRBV5-1
TGCGCCAGCAGCTTGCGAATTGGCGGGAGGGCCGCCTACAATGAGCAGTTCTTC
CASSLRIGGRAAYNEQFF
>TRBD1|NA|TRBJ1-3|TRBV10-3
TGTGCCACCGGGACAGCTTATGGAAACACCATATATTTT
CATGTAYGNTIYF